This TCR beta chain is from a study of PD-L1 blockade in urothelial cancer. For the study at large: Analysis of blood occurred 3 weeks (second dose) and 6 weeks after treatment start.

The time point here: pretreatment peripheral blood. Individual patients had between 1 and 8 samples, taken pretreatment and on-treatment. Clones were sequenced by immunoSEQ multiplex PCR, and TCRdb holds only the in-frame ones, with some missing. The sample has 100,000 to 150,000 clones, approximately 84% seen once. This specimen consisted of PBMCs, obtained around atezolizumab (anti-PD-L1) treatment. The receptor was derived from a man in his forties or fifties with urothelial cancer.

The CDR3, as DNA: TGTGCCAGCAGTCCCAGGACTAGCGCCAGCTACGAGCAGTACTTC. Translation gives CASSPRTSASYEQYF. This chain joins TRBV28 and TRBJ2-7, with 9 bases fitting TRBD2. Germline CDR1 is MDHEN and CDR2 is SYDVKM. The CDR3 is 15 residues long. With 5 bases clipped from V and 3 bases from J, the junction kept 8 bases outside the gene matches.